This T cell receptor beta chain was identified during a study of cytomegalovirus exposure and HLA in healthy donors. With regard to this clone: What it binds is unknown.

V lost 0 bases to trimming and J lost 6 bases; unmatched junction nucleotides: 7. The CDR3 has 15 residues. Germline CDR1 MNHNY, CDR2 SVGAGI (reference sequence). 60 Vbeta and 13 Jbeta primers were used in PCR. The protocol was immunoSEQ multiplex PCR, while the TCRdb copy is restricted to in-frame clones and leaves out a portion. The table shows approximately 130,000 clones, with approximately 79% occurring only once. Everyone who donated was a healthy bone marrow donor. Study-wide findings and caveats: For most subjects, TCR beta sequences were reported to predict HLA-A and HLA-B alleles with accuracy.

The TCR sequence derives from a male donor in good health and CMV-seronegative. Sequencing input: PBMCs. The chain recombines TRBV6-6 with TRBJ2-7; 8 positions match TRBD1. The CDR3: CASSYSPGGHLEQYF. Written as DNA, the CDR3 is TGTGCCAGCAGTTACTCCCCAGGGGGCCATCTCGAGCAGTACTTC.